This T cell receptor (beta chain) was identified in a study of blood T cell repertoires in COVID-19. The overall study: COVID-19 samples, acute and convalescent, were from the United States, Italy and Spain. Nucleic acid was either cDNA or gDNA, and it came from T cells, B-cell-depleted T cells, or PBMCs.

Before being deemed recovered, Cohort 3 donors had two negative PCRs, clearance, or symptom resolution. V dropped 0 bases and J dropped 3 bases, with 9 bases sitting between them. CDR1 is SGHRS, CDR2 YFSETQ, per germline. This CDR3 is built from 14 residues. Assay used: immunoSEQ multiplex PCR; TCRdb lists only in-frame clones, some missing. The sample shows more than 400,000 clones, 87% of them seen only once. Points on this clone: Other DNA sequences of this sample code for an identical CDR3.

The TCR was taken from a woman younger than 35 who had recovered from COVID-19. The V call is TRBV5-1, the J call TRBJ1-1, with a tentative D call TRBD1 (5 bases). The sequencing sample was made of PBMCs or T cells enriched from blood (not recorded which). CDR3 residues: CASSLEGRDTEAFF. As DNA, the CDR3 is TGCGCCAGCAGCTTGGAAGGCAGGGACACTGAAGCTTTCTTT.